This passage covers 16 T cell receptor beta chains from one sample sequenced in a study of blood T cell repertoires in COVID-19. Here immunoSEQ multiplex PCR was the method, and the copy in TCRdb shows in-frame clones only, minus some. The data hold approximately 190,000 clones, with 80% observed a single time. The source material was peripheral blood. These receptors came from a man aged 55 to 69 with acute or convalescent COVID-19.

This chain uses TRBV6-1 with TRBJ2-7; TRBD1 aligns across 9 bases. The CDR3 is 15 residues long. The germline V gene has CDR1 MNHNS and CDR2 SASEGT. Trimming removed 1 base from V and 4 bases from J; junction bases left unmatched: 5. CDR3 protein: CASSEVGTGIYEQYF. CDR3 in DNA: TGTGCCAGCAGTGAAGTCGGGACAGGGATTTACGAGCAGTACTTC.

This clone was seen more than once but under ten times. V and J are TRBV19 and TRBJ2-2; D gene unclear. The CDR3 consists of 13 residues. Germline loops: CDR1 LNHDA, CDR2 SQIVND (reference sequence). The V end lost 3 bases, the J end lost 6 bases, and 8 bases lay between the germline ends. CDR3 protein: CASSISNPGELFF. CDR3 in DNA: TGTGCCAGTAGTATTAGCAACCCCGGGGAGCTGTTTTTT.

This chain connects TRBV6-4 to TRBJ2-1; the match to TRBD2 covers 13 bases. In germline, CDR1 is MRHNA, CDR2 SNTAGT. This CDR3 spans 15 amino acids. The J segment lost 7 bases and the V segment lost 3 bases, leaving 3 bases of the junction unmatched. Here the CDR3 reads CASSDGTSGDNEQFF. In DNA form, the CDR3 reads TGTGCCAGCAGTGATGGGACTAGCGGGGATAATGAGCAGTTCTTC.

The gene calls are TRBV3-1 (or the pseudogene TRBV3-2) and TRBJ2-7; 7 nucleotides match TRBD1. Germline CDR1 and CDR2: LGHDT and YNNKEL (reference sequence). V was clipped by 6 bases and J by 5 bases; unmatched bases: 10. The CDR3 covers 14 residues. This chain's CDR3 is CASSAGTAPNEQYF. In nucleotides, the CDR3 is TGTGCCAGCAGTGCCGGGACAGCCCCCAACGAGCAGTACTTC.

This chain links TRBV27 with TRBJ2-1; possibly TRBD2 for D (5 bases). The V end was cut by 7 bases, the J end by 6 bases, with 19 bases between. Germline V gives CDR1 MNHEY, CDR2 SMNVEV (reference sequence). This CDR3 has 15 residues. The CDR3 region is CASIDNGDYLNEQFF. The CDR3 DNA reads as TGTGCCAGCATAGACAACGGGGATTACCTCAATGAGCAGTTCTTC.

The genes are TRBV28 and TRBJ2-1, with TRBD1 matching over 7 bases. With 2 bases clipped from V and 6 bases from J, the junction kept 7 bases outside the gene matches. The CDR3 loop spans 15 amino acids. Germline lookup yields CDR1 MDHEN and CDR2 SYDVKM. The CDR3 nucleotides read TGTGCCAGCAGTTTAGAGGGGGCTGCGGGCAATGAGCAGTTCTTC. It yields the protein CASSLEGAAGNEQFF.

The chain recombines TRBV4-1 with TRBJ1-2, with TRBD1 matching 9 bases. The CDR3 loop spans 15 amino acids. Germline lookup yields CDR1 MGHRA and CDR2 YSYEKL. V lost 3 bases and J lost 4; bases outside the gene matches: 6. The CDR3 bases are TGCGCCAGCAGCCACCCGGACAGGGGTGGCTATGGCTACACCTTC. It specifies CASSHPDRGGYGYTF.

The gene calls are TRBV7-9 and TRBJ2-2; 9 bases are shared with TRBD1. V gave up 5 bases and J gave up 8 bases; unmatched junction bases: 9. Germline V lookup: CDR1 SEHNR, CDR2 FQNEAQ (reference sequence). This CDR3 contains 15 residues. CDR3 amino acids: CASSGVQGAAGELFF. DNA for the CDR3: TGTGCCAGCAGCGGTGTACAGGGGGCGGCTGGGGAGCTGTTTTTT.

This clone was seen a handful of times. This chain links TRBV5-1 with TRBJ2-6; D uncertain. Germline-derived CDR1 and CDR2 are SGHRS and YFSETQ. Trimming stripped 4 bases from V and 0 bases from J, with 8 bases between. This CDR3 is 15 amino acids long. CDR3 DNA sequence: TGCGCCAGCAGCCGAACAGCCTCTGGGGCCAACGTCCTGACTTTC. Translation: CASSRTASGANVLTF.

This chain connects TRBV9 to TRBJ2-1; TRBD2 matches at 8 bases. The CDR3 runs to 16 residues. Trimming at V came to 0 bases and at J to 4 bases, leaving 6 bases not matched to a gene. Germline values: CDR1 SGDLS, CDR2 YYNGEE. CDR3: CASSVVSTGGYNEQFF. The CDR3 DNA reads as TGTGCCAGCAGCGTAGTTTCGACGGGAGGGTACAATGAGCAGTTCTTC. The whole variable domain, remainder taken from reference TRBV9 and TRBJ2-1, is DSGVTQTPKHLITATGQRVTLRCSPRSGDLSVYWYQQSLDQGLQFLIQYYNGEERAKGNILERFSAQQFPDLHSELNLSSLELGDSALYFCASSVVSTGGYNEQFFGPGTRLTVL.

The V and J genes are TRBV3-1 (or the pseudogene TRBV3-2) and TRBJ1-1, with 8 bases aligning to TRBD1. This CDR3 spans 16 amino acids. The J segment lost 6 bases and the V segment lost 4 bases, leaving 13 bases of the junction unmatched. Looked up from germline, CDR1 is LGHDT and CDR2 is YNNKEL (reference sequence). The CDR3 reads CASSPRQGRSSPEAFF. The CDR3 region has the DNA TGTGCCAGCAGCCCCAGACAGGGGCGGAGTAGCCCTGAAGCTTTCTTT.

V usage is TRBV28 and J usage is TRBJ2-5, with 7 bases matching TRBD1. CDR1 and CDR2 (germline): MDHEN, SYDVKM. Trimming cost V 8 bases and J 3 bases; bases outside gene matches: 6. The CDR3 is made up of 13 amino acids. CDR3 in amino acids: CASRDRDKETQYF. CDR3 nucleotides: TGTGCCAGCCGAGACAGGGATAAAGAGACCCAGTACTTC.

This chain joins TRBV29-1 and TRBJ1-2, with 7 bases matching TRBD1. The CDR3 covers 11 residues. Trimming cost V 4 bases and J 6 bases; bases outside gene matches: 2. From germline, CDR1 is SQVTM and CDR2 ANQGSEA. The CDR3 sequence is CSVVGQDGYTF. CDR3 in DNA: TGCAGCGTTGTCGGACAGGATGGCTACACCTTC.

CDR3 region: CASSLFSGGTTRTDTQYF. The CDR3 DNA is TGTGCCAGCAGCTTATTTAGTGGTGGGACAACCCGCACAGATACGCAGTATTTT. The chain has TRBV7-8 and TRBJ2-3, with D possibly being TRBD1 (6 bases). Germline assignment: CDR1 SGHVS and CDR2 FQNEAQ. V shed 2 bases and J shed 1 base, with 19 bases lying between them. The CDR3 has 18 residues.

CDR3: CASSAYSGFQETQYF. The CDR3 bases are TGTGCCAGCAGCGCGTATTCAGGGTTCCAAGAGACCCAGTACTTC. The genes are TRBV9 and TRBJ2-5; D is perhaps TRBD1 (5 bases). The CDR3 sequence is 15 residues long. V lost 3 bases and J 1 base, leaving 13 bases between the germline ends. Germline V gene data show CDR1 as SGDLS and CDR2 as YYNGEE.

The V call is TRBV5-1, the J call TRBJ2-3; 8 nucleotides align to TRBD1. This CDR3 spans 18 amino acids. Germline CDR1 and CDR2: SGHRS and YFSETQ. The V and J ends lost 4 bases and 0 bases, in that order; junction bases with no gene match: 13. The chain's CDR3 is CASSTGQGSTASTDTQYF. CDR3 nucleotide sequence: TGCGCCAGCAGCACCGGACAGGGATCAACTGCTAGCACAGATACGCAGTATTTT.